A selection of T cell receptor beta chains follows, all from one sample in a study of cytomegalovirus exposure and HLA in healthy donors. Data came from immunoSEQ multiplex PCR; TCRdb stores just in-frame clones and leaves some out. The repertoire holds roughly 100,000 clones, with around 10% as singletons. The specimen sequenced was PBMCs. The origin of the receptors is a man aged 40-50 years in good health and CMV-seropositive. CDR3s include the opening cysteine and the closing phenylalanine or tryptophan. D genes are given only for firm matches. Where a row states a size, it is once, few, many or the class of an expanded clone; other rows omit it.

v_call	d_call	cdr3_length	clone_size	j_call	cdr3_aa	cdr3_nt
TRBV9	TRBD2	17	.	TRBJ2-7	CASSVDQTSLSSGEQYF	TGTGCCAGCAGCGTAGATCAGACTAGCTTAAGTTCGGGCGAGCAGTACTTC
TRBV9	TRBD2	14	.	TRBJ2-7	CASSPGTSFYEQYF	TGTGCCAGCAGCCCCGGGACTAGCTTCTACGAGCAGTACTTC
TRBV5-8	TRBD1	17	.	TRBJ1-5	CASSLLGTGPSNQPQHF	TGTGCCAGCAGCTTGTTGGGGACAGGTCCAAGCAATCAGCCCCAGCATTTT
TRBV6-6	TRBD1	14	.	TRBJ2-1	CASRSGTADNEQFF	TGTGCCAGCAGATCCGGGACAGCCGACAATGAGCAGTTCTTC
TRBV6-6	TRBD1	16	.	TRBJ1-4	CASSYRGQGANEKLFF	TGTGCCAGCAGTTATCGCGGACAGGGGGCGAATGAAAAACTGTTTTTT
TRBV7-7	.	15	few	TRBJ2-3	CASSLTRASTDTQYF	TGTGCTAGCAGCTTGACACGTGCTAGCACAGATACGCAGTATTTT
TRBV6-6	.	13	.	TRBJ1-1	CASGDSGHTEAFF	TGTGCCAGCGGGGACTCCGGACACACTGAAGCTTTCTTT
TRBV5-4	TRBD2	13	.	TRBJ2-7	CASTHGLAHEQYF	TGTGCCAGCACCCATGGACTAGCCCACGAGCAGTACTTC
TRBV13	.	12	few	TRBJ1-2	CASNGQSYGYTF	TGTGCCAGCAACGGACAGAGCTATGGCTACACCTTC
TRBV6-1	.	13	.	TRBJ2-3	CASSEVALGAQYF	TGTGCCAGCAGTGAAGTAGCCCTCGGGGCGCAGTATTTT
TRBV5-6	.	14	.	TRBJ2-7	CASSLPFVSYEQYF	TGTGCCAGCAGCCTCCCGTTTGTCTCCTACGAGCAGTACTTC
TRBV11-1	.	15	.	TRBJ2-5	CASSFRGGRRETQYF	TGTGCCAGCAGCTTCAGAGGAGGGAGACGTGAGACCCAGTACTTC
TRBV7-6	TRBD2	13	few	TRBJ2-7	CASSPSGNYEQYF	TGTGCCAGCAGTCCTAGCGGGAACTACGAGCAGTACTTC
TRBV11-1	.	15	.	TRBJ2-3	CASSLEAGGTDTQYF	TGTGCCAGCAGCCTTGAAGCGGGTGGCACAGATACGCAGTATTTT
TRBV28	.	13	few	TRBJ2-7	CASSSGDSYEQYF	TGTGCCAGCAGTTCGGGGGACAGCTACGAGCAGTACTTC
TRBV30	TRBD1	14	.	TRBJ1-5	CAWNRGQYNQPQHF	TGTGCCTGGAACCGGGGACAGTACAATCAGCCCCAGCATTTT
TRBV4-2	TRBD1	14	.	TRBJ1-4	CASSQTGIGEKLFF	TGTGCCAGCAGCCAGACAGGGATTGGTGAAAAACTGTTTTTT
TRBV13	.	15	.	TRBJ1-1	CASSLDRQGGTEAFF	TGTGCCAGCAGCCTTGACAGGCAGGGCGGTACTGAAGCTTTCTTT
TRBV2	.	15	few	TRBJ1-2	CASSEVRDGPRGYTF	TGTGCCAGCAGTGAAGTAAGAGACGGCCCTAGGGGCTACACCTTC
TRBV9	TRBD2	18	.	TRBJ2-7	CASSRAGGPERSSYEQYF	TGTGCCAGCAGCAGAGCGGGAGGGCCAGAGCGGAGCTCCTACGAGCAGTACTTC
TRBV4-1	TRBD1	14	few	TRBJ2-7	CASSQPGTGGEQYF	TGCGCCAGCAGCCAACCCGGGACAGGGGGCGAGCAGTACTTC
TRBV2	TRBD1	14	.	TRBJ2-7	CASSWDRGPYEQYF	TGTGCCAGCAGTTGGGACAGGGGGCCCTACGAGCAGTACTTC
TRBV2	TRBD1	13	.	TRBJ1-2	CASGTGREYGYTF	TGTGCCAGTGGGACAGGGAGAGAGTATGGCTACACCTTC
TRBV19	.	15	.	TRBJ1-5	CASSITDYSNQPQHF	TGTGCCAGTAGTATTACAGATTATAGCAATCAGCCCCAGCATTTT
TRBV13	.	15	.	TRBJ2-1	CASSLQESLTNEQFF	TGTGCCAGCAGCTTGCAAGAGTCCCTCACCAATGAGCAGTTCTTC
TRBV4-2	.	14	few	TRBJ1-3	CASSQENRGNTIYF	TGTGCCAGCAGCCAAGAAAACAGAGGAAACACCATATATTTT
TRBV6-5	.	14	few	TRBJ2-7	CASGGLGGAGEQYF	TGTGCCAGCGGCGGGCTAGGAGGCGCGGGCGAGCAGTACTTC
TRBV2	.	13	.	TRBJ2-7	CASTLTRHYEQYF	TGTGCCAGCACCCTGACACGTCACTACGAGCAGTACTTC
TRBV27	.	14	many	TRBJ2-7	CASSLGGDRKEQYF	TGTGCCAGCAGTTTGGGGGGGGACAGGAAGGAGCAGTACTTC
TRBV28	.	12	.	TRBJ2-1	CASSPELNEQFF	TGTGCCAGCAGTCCCGAACTCAATGAGCAGTTCTTC
TRBV11-3	.	15	.	TRBJ1-1	CASSSRLGAHTEAFF	TGTGCCAGCAGCTCCCGTCTGGGGGCTCACACTGAAGCTTTCTTT
TRBV10-3	.	14	.	TRBJ1-5	CAISGHLGNQPQHF	TGTGCCATCAGTGGACACCTGGGCAATCAGCCCCAGCATTTT
TRBV7-3	.	14	.	TRBJ2-6	CASRKLSGANVLTF	TGTGCCAGCAGGAAGCTCTCTGGGGCCAACGTCCTGACTTTC
TRBV9	TRBD2	16	.	TRBJ2-1	CASSVRAGGSYNEQFF	TGTGCCAGCAGCGTAAGGGCGGGAGGGTCCTACAATGAGCAGTTCTTC
TRBV11-2	.	15	.	TRBJ2-7	CASSPGQGGAYEQYF	TGTGCCAGCAGCCCAGGACAGGGAGGGGCCTACGAGCAGTACTTC
TRBV5-1	.	15	.	TRBJ2-7	CASSLGQTVSYEQYF	TGCGCCAGCAGCTTGGGGCAGACTGTAAGCTACGAGCAGTACTTC
TRBV9	.	20	.	TRBJ2-3	CASSPTTGGTSPFATDTQYF	TGTGCCAGCAGCCCGACTACCGGGGGAACTAGCCCTTTTGCGACAGATACGCAGTATTTT
TRBV5-4	.	14	.	TRBJ2-7	CASSLEASWHEQYF	TGTGCCAGCAGCTTGGAGGCTAGCTGGCACGAGCAGTACTTC
TRBV2	.	13	.	TRBJ2-1	CARSEPLVIEQFF	TGTGCCAGAAGTGAACCTCTAGTGATTGAGCAGTTCTTC
TRBV27	TRBD1	13	.	TRBJ2-3	CASSLSRTGVWHF	TGTGCCAGCAGTTTATCGAGGACAGGGGTTTGGCATTTT
TRBV29-1	TRBD1	15	few	TRBJ2-3	CSVEGTGLSTDTQYF	TGCAGCGTTGAAGGGACAGGGCTCTCCACAGATACGCAGTATTTT
TRBV4-2	TRBD2	18	.	TRBJ2-4	CASSQDQLAGFGKNIQYF	TGTGCCAGCAGCCAAGATCAACTAGCGGGATTCGGTAAAAACATTCAGTACTTC
TRBV28	.	14	few	TRBJ1-2	CASSLWTRNYGYTF	TGTGCCAGCAGTTTATGGACTAGGAACTATGGCTACACCTTC
TRBV9	.	15	few	TRBJ2-6	CASSVIRRGANVLTF	TGTGCCAGCAGCGTAATCCGTAGAGGGGCCAACGTCCTGACTTTC
TRBV5-4	.	14	.	TRBJ2-1	CASSLAANRNEQFF	TGTGCCAGCAGCTTGGCGGCAAACAGAAATGAGCAGTTCTTC
TRBV12-5	.	11	.	TRBJ1-1	CASARNTEAFF	TGTGCTAGTGCTAGGAACACTGAAGCTTTCTTT
TRBV27	TRBD1	15	.	TRBJ2-7	CASSSRDRGAYEQYF	TGTGCCAGCAGTTCAAGGGACAGGGGGGCCTACGAGCAGTACTTC
TRBV28	.	15	many	TRBJ1-4	CASGPYSLTNEKLFF	TGTGCCAGCGGGCCCTACAGCTTAACTAATGAAAAACTGTTTTTT
TRBV5-6	.	15	.	TRBJ1-1	CASSLSVPSLTEAFF	TGTGCCAGCAGCTTGTCCGTCCCAAGCTTGACTGAAGCTTTCTTT
TRBV5-1	.	13	.	TRBJ1-2	CASSLGSDYGYTF	TGCGCCAGCAGCTTGGGGAGCGACTATGGCTACACCTTC
TRBV2	TRBD1	17	.	TRBJ1-5	CASSDLGTGIRNQPQHF	TGTGCCAGCAGTGACCTCGGGACAGGGATACGCAATCAGCCCCAGCATTTT
TRBV5-4	.	14	few	TRBJ2-7	CASSTRTSSYEQYF	TGTGCCAGCAGCACCCGGACATCATCCTACGAGCAGTACTTC
TRBV5-8	.	13	few	TRBJ2-7	CASSMRASYEQYF	TGTGCCAGCAGCATGAGGGCCTCCTACGAGCAGTACTTC
TRBV5-1	.	14	few	TRBJ2-3	CASSFESNTDTQYF	TGCGCCAGCAGCTTTGAATCTAACACAGATACGCAGTATTTT
TRBV11-2	.	13	.	TRBJ2-7	CASSLVRAYEQYF	TGTGCCAGCAGCTTAGTACGGGCCTACGAGCAGTACTTC